These 4 T cell receptor beta chains originate from one sample sequenced in a study of shared clonotypes between healthy human individuals. Profiled with immunoSEQ multiplex PCR; TCRdb holds only in-frame clones, not every one. Counted here are over 850,000 clones, approximately 80% occurring once; the ten biggest clones make up 0.5% to 0.65%. The sequenced material came from memory CD4+ T cells from PBMCs. Stated subset: CD45RA-negative fraction. The receptors come from a man aged 18 to 30 in good health. Some clones in this sample may be carry-over from other donors' samples.

V gene TRBV7-2 combines with J gene TRBJ2-5, with 9 bases matching TRBD1. The CDR3 is 16 amino acids. Germline trimming cut 3 bases from V and 3 bases from J; bases unmatched to any gene: 8. Germline V gene data show CDR1 as SGHTA and CDR2 as FQGNSA. CDR3 in DNA: TGTGCCAGCAGCTTGCAAACCGGGACAGGGAAAGAGACCCAGTACTTC. It yields the protein CASSLQTGTGKETQYF.

The table lists this clone with a count of one. Other nucleotide sequences in the sample specify the same CDR3. V usage is TRBV5-1 and J usage is TRBJ2-5; tentative D call: TRBD1 (6 bases). Germline-derived CDR1 and CDR2 are SGHRS and YFSETQ. The CDR3 contains 14 residues. V was trimmed by 4 bases and J by 1 base, leaving 11 bases between them. The chain's CDR3 is CASSQGQIQETQYF. The CDR3 coding sequence is TGCGCCAGCAGCCAAGGACAGATCCAAGAGACCCAGTACTTC.

The chain is built from TRBV5-6 and TRBJ2-3; D not certain. This CDR3 has 15 residues. Between the trimmed V and J ends, which lost 1 base and 6 bases, there was a span of 15 bases. In germline, CDR1 is SGHDT, CDR2 YYEEEE. The CDR3 DNA is TGTGCCAGCAGCTTGTTTAGTGGAAATTGGGATACGCAGTATTTT. This gives the protein CASSLFSGNWDTQYF.

This chain joins TRBV6-5 and TRBJ2-2, with TRBD2 as a possible D gene (6 bases). V was clipped by 0 bases and J by 0 bases, with 8 bases between them. CDR3 size: 16 residues. CDR1 MNHEY and CDR2 SVGAGI come from the germline V gene. The CDR3 DNA reads TGTGCCAGCAGTTACTCAGGGACTGCGAACACCGGGGAGCTGTTTTTT. As protein: CASSYSGTANTGELFF.